One and the same sample provided the 9 T cell receptor beta chains below, sequenced in a study of Tregs in tolerant kidney transplant recipients. The data were produced by immunoSEQ multiplex PCR, yet TCRdb's version contains in-frame clones alone and is incomplete. The sample table sets out 31,000 or so clones. The starting material was CD8+ T cells from blood, obtained before the transplant. Every receptor here comes from a human donor who received a combined kidney and bone marrow transplant.

CDR3: CASSLLSGSTDTQYF. CDR3 DNA (partial): TGCGCCAGCAGCCTCCTCAGCGGGAGCACAGATACG. The chain is built from TRBV4-1 and TRBJ2-3; possible D gene TRBD2, 6 bases. The read terminates 3 residues before the CDR3 end, so the remaining end is supplied by the germline J gene. CDR3 length equals 15 residues. Germline loops: CDR1 MGHRA, CDR2 YSYEKL. V lost 4 bases and J 0 bases, leaving 11 bases between the germline ends.

As for this clone: The read terminates 3 residues ahead of where the CDR3 ends, so the germline J gene completes it. The V gene is TRBV29-1, the J gene TRBJ2-2; 8 bases fit TRBD1. From germline, CDR1 is SQVTM and CDR2 ANQGSEA. CDR3 size: 13 residues. V shed 7 bases and J 6 bases; nucleotides not matched to a gene: 7. CDR3 bases read: TGCAGCGCTGGACAGGGTGGCGCCGGGGAG. Translated, it gives CSAGQGGAGE. The complete CDR3 protein is CSAGQGGAGELFF.

A note on this clone: The observed sequence ends 3 residues before the CDR3 terminus, with the missing tail filled in from the germline J gene. V is TRBV5-1 and J is TRBJ1-2; tentatively, D is TRBD1 (6 bases). Germline V CDR1 and CDR2: SGHRS, YFSETQ. Trimming stripped 0 bases from V and 6 bases from J, with 12 bases between. The CDR3 totals 14 residues. CDR3 DNA (partial): TGCGCCAGCAGCTTGGGGGTACAGGGTCATGGC. Its translation: CASSLGVQGHG. The whole CDR3 region reads CASSLGVQGHGYTF. Full variable domain (remainder filled in from reference TRBV5-1 and TRBJ1-2): KAGVTQTPRYLIKTRGQQVTLSCSPISGHRSVSWYQQTPGQGLQFLFEYFSETQRNKGNFPGRFSGRQFSNSRSEMNVSTLELGDSALYLCASSLGVQGHGYTFGSGTRLTVV.

With respect to this clone: Read sequence stops 3 residues before the CDR3 end, and the germline J gene provides the missing end. The chain is built from TRBV18 and TRBJ2-3; 9 bases align to TRBD2. Germline V gene lookup returns CDR1 KGHSH and CDR2 LQKENI. Losses at the gene ends were 2 bases for V and 3 bases for J; bases not matched to a gene: 9. This CDR3 region has 17 residues. The CDR3 protein is CASSPKLAGFKTDTQYF. CDR3 DNA (partial): TGTGCCAGCTCACCAAAGCTAGCGGGATTTAAGACAGATACG. Using reference TRBV18 and TRBJ2-3 for the parts outside the CDR3, the full variable domain is NAGVMQNPRHLVRRRGQEARLRCSPMKGHSHVYWYRQLPEEGLKFMVYLQKENIIDESGMPKERFSAEFPKEGPSILRIQQVVRGDSAAYFCASSPKLAGFKTDTQYFGPGTRLTVL.

On this clone: The missing CDR3 end, 3 residues past where the read stops, is filled in from the germline J gene. This rearrangement joins TRBV7-9 to TRBJ2-3; no definite D call. From germline, CDR1 is SEHNR and CDR2 FQNEAQ (reference sequence). This CDR3 is 14 amino acids long. V dropped 4 bases and J dropped 2 bases, with 10 bases sitting between them. CDR3 amino acids: CASSSPYITDTQYF. The covered CDR3 bases are TGTGCCAGCAGCTCCCCTTACATCACAGATACG.

This CDR3 reads CSARSQKPYEQYF. The DNA read from the CDR3 is TGCAGTGCTAGGTCCCAGAAACCCTACGAG. The chain couples TRBV20-1 to TRBJ2-7; D gene uncertain. From the germline J gene comes the end of the CDR3, since the read stops 3 residues before it. CDR3 length: 13 amino acids. V gave up 3 bases and J gave up 2 bases, with 11 bases separating them. From germline, CDR1 is DFQATT and CDR2 SNEGSKA (reference sequence).

The sequenced CDR3 bases are TGTGCCAGCTCCCCGAACCGGGGGGCGGATAATGAAAAA. This codes for CASSPNRGADNEK. The complete CDR3 sequence is CASSPNRGADNEKLFF. The rearrangement uses TRBV18 and TRBJ1-4; D might be TRBD1 (6 bases). Read data end 3 residues before the CDR3 end; the end is taken from the germline J gene. With 6 bases removed from V and 4 bases from J, the gap between germline ends came to 18 bases. This CDR3 has 16 residues. From germline, CDR1 is KGHSH and CDR2 LQKENI.

Comment on this clone: The observed sequence ends 3 residues before the CDR3 terminus, with the missing tail filled in from the germline J gene. The genes are TRBV7-3 and TRBJ2-1; 10 positions agree with TRBD2. J lost 6 bases, V lost 4 bases, and 15 bases had no gene match. The CDR3 is 18 residues long. Germline loops: CDR1 SGHTA, CDR2 FQGTGA. The part of the CDR3 DNA that was read is TGTGCCAGCAGCTCATCGTCACCGGGACTAGCGACTTCCAATGAG. It specifies CASSSSSPGLATSNE. The full CDR3 sequence reads CASSSSSPGLATSNEQFF.

Note on this clone: Sequencing ends 3 residues short of the CDR3 end; the germline J gene provides the rest. The chain uses TRBV5-1 and TRBJ1-2; TRBD1 agrees at 7 bases. Per germline, CDR1 SGHRS and CDR2 YFSETQ. This CDR3 contains 14 residues. CDR3 amino acids: CASSPWGGTEGYTF. The CDR3 bases that were read are TGCGCCAGCAGCCCATGGGGTGGGACAGAAGGC.